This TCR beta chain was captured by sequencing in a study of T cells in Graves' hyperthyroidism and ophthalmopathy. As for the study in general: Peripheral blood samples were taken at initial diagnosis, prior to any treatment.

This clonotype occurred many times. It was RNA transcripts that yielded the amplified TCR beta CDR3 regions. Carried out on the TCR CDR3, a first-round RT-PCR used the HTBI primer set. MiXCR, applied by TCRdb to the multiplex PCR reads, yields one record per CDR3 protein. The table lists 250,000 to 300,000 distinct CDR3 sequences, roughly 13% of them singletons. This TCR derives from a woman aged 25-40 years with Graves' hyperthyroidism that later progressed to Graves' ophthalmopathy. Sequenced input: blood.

In nucleotides, the CDR3 is TGTGCCAGCAGCTTAACGTACCCGGGAGCGCGTAGCAATGAGCAGTTCTTC. It is translated as CASSLTYPGARSNEQFF. This rearrangement joins TRBV7-3 to TRBJ2-1, with a tentative D call TRBD2 (6 bases). The CDR3 loop spans 17 amino acids. The V and J ends lost 0 bases and 6 bases respectively, with 18 bases between them. Germline-derived CDR1 and CDR2 are SGHTA and FQGTGA.